This is a list of T cell receptor beta chains from one sample in a study of blood T cell repertoires in COVID-19. Sequencing used immunoSEQ multiplex PCR; TCRdb keeps in-frame clones, though not all of them. The table has approximately 70,000 clones, about 89% seen once; the top ten hold around 12%. Sequencing was performed on peripheral blood. Receptors were obtained from a woman between 55 and 75 years old with acute or convalescent COVID-19. Each CDR3 is given with its conserved first and last residue. A D gene is named only where the DNA matches it firmly. Rows give clone size only sometimes, using once, few, many, or a class for an expanded clone.

TRBV27	-	TRBJ2-1	15	-	TGTGCCAGCGCGGCCGATGTGGGCTCCTACAATGAGCAGTTCTTC	CASAADVGSYNEQFF
TRBV19	-	TRBJ2-5	14	TRBD2	TGTGCCAGTAGTACTCAGCGGGGGGCAGAGACCCAGTACTTC	CASSTQRGAETQYF
TRBV7-3	-	TRBJ1-6	12	-	TGTGCCAGCAGCTTAACCAGGTTACCCCTCCACTTT	CASSLTRLPLHF
TRBV11-2	-	TRBJ2-1	14	-	TGTGCCAGCAGCTTAAGGGGCTCCTACAATGAGCAGTTCTTC	CASSLRGSYNEQFF
TRBV3-1/TRBV3-2	-	TRBJ2-2	16	-	TGTGCCAGCAGCCAAGTCTACAGGGATGGGACCGGGGAGCTGTTTTTT	CASSQVYRDGTGELFF
TRBV2	-	TRBJ1-1	13	-	TGTGCCAGCGAGTGGTCCGGGGACACTGAAGCTTTCTTT	CASEWSGDTEAFF
TRBV5-4	once	TRBJ2-3	16	TRBD2	TGTGCCAGCAGCGCGGGACTAGCGGCTAGCACAGATACGCAGTATTTT	CASSAGLAASTDTQYF
TRBV14	-	TRBJ1-3	12	TRBD1	TGTGCCAGCAGCCTCGGACAGGGATCCTTATATTTT	CASSLGQGSLYF
TRBV4-2	-	TRBJ2-3	14	TRBD2	TGTGCCAGCACCCCCGGCGGGGGTGCAGATACGCAGTATTTT	CASTPGGGADTQYF
TRBV6-5	-	TRBJ1-2	14	TRBD1	TGTGCCAGCAGCTCCGGGACAGAATACTATGGCTACACCTTC	CASSSGTEYYGYTF
TRBV10-1	-	TRBJ2-5	17	TRBD1	TGCGCCAGCAGTCGGGACAGATCCTTTCGGTACCAAGAGACCCAGTACTTC	CASSRDRSFRYQETQYF
TRBV7-7	-	TRBJ1-5	18	TRBD1	TGTGCCAGCAGCCCCCGGACAGGGGGGAAGTATAGCAATCAGCCCCAGCATTTT	CASSPRTGGKYSNQPQHF
TRBV10-3	-	TRBJ2-1	15	TRBD2	TGTGCCATCGCGACTAGCGGGGGATCCTACAATGAGCAGTTCTTC	CAIATSGGSYNEQFF
TRBV28	-	TRBJ2-1	14	TRBD1	TGTGCCAGCAGCCTAGCCGGGACAGGGTATGAGCAGTTCTTC	CASSLAGTGYEQFF
TRBV7-7	-	TRBJ2-3	13	-	TGTGCCAGCAGCTTAGAGTCTAGGGATACGCAGTATTTT	CASSLESRDTQYF
TRBV6-1	-	TRBJ2-3	15	TRBD2	TGTGCCAGCAGTGAAGCCGGGGGGGCCGATCATACGCAGTATTTT	CASSEAGGADHTQYF
TRBV2	-	TRBJ2-5	15	TRBD1	TGTGCCAGCAGTGACGGACAGGGGGTAGTAGAGACCCAGTACTTC	CASSDGQGVVETQYF
TRBV2	-	TRBJ1-1	13	TRBD1	TGTGCCAGCAGCAGGGGGAGGTACACTGAAGCTTTCTTT	CASSRGRYTEAFF
TRBV5-6	-	TRBJ2-1	18	TRBD2	TGTGCCAGCAGCCCCTTTCTATCTAGCGGGGGGACCTACAATGAGCAGTTCTTC	CASSPFLSSGGTYNEQFF
TRBV10-3	-	TRBJ2-2	17	TRBD2	TGTGCCATCAGTGAGTCGTCCGGGGGGTATGACACCGGGGAGCTGTTTTTT	CAISESSGGYDTGELFF
TRBV5-1	few	TRBJ1-3	18	TRBD1	TGCGCCAGCAGCTTGGGGCCCCGACAGGGGGCGGCCGGAAACACCATATATTTT	CASSLGPRQGAAGNTIYF
TRBV4-1	-	TRBJ1-1	14	TRBD1	TGCGCCAGCAGCCAAGCCGACAGGGGACGGGAAGCTTTCTTT	CASSQADRGREAFF
TRBV30	-	TRBJ2-7	14	TRBD1	TGTGCCTGGAGTTCTGGTCAGGGGGCAAGTGAGCAGTACTTC	CAWSSGQGASEQYF
TRBV7-2	-	TRBJ2-3	18	-	TGTGCCAGCAGCTTCCAATCACAGGGACATTCTAGCACAGATACGCAGTATTTT	CASSFQSQGHSSTDTQYF
TRBV25-1	-	TRBJ2-7	17	TRBD2	TGTGCCAGCAGTGGTTCTCTAGCGGGGGGAAGCTCCTACGAGCAGTACTTC	CASSGSLAGGSSYEQYF
TRBV29-1	-	TRBJ1-6	13	TRBD1	TGCAGCGTTGCGGCAGGGGGGAATTCACCCCTCCACTTT	CSVAAGGNSPLHF
TRBV6-6	-	TRBJ2-7	12	-	TGTGCCAGCAGTTCCGGGGGCTACGAGCAGTACTTC	CASSSGGYEQYF
TRBV18	-	TRBJ1-5	12	-	TGTGCCAGCTCAACTATGGATCAGCCCCAGCATTTT	CASSTMDQPQHF
TRBV4-1	-	TRBJ2-5	18	-	TGCGCCAGCAGCCAAGCCCCACCCCTAGCTGGTTGGCAAGAGACCCAGTACTTC	CASSQAPPLAGWQETQYF
TRBV3-1/TRBV3-2	-	TRBJ2-3	13	-	TGTGCCAGCAGCCAAGTAAGAGGAGATACGCAGTATTTT	CASSQVRGDTQYF
TRBV24-1	once	TRBJ1-2	14	TRBD1	TGTGCCACCAGTGATCGGACAGGGAACTATGGCTACACCTTC	CATSDRTGNYGYTF
TRBV24-1	-	TRBJ2-7	14	-	TGTGCCACCAGTGATGTCTGCAGGGTCTACGAGCAGTACTTC	CATSDVCRVYEQYF
TRBV2	-	TRBJ1-1	15	-	TGTGCCAGCAGCCCACCACCCCAGGGAAACACTGAAGCTTTCTTT	CASSPPPQGNTEAFF
TRBV4-2	few	TRBJ2-7	15	TRBD1	TGTGCCAGCAGCCCAGACGGACAGGGGAACTACGAGCAGTACTTC	CASSPDGQGNYEQYF
TRBV12-3/TRBV12-4	-	TRBJ1-2	13	-	TGTGCCAGCAGCCGTTCTTCAGGGTTAGGCTACACCTTC	CASSRSSGLGYTF
TRBV3-1/TRBV3-2	-	TRBJ2-3	14	TRBD1	TGTGCCAGCAGCCCACTGGACAGGGCGGATACGCAGTATTTT	CASSPLDRADTQYF
TRBV27	-	TRBJ1-5	15	TRBD1	TGTGCCAGCAGAACAGAGGGGGCACGAAATCAGCCCCAGCATTTT	CASRTEGARNQPQHF
TRBV7-7	-	TRBJ2-1	16	-	TGTGCCAGCAGCTTAAGTCTAAGCCTTCTTTACAATGAGCAGTTCTTC	CASSLSLSLLYNEQFF
TRBV5-1	-	TRBJ2-1	17	TRBD2	TGCGCCAGCAGCCCAGGGACTAGCGGGGGGCCGGGGGTTGAGCAGTTCTTC	CASSPGTSGGPGVEQFF
TRBV4-2	-	TRBJ1-6	15	TRBD1	TGTGCCAGCAGCCACCCGACAGGGGACGATTCACCCCTCCACTTT	CASSHPTGDDSPLHF
TRBV2	-	TRBJ2-5	13	-	TGTGCCAGCAGCCAGGGGTTTTGGGAGACCCAGTACTTC	CASSQGFWETQYF
TRBV24-1	few	TRBJ2-2	12	-	TGTGCCACCAGTGCCGGTTTCGGGGAGCTGTTTTTT	CATSAGFGELFF
TRBV11-2	-	TRBJ1-4	16	-	TGTGCCAGCAGCTTGGTCAGGGGCCCTGGGGTAGAAAAACTGTTTTTT	CASSLVRGPGVEKLFF
TRBV6-6	few	TRBJ2-7	15	TRBD1	TGTGCCAGCAGTTACCCTGGACAGGGGAGGAACGAGCAGTACTTC	CASSYPGQGRNEQYF
TRBV20-1	-	TRBJ2-3	14	TRBD2	TGCAGTGCTAGTAGAGCGGGGGGGCCTGATACGCAGTATTTT	CSASRAGGPDTQYF
TRBV5-1	-	TRBJ1-2	15	-	TGCGCCAGCAGCTTGGGACCTGGGAGTCGGGAGGGCTACACCTTC	CASSLGPGSREGYTF
TRBV5-4	-	TRBJ1-1	15	-	TGTGCCAGCAGCTTAAACAGGCCAGGGGATAGTTTAGCTTTCTTT	CASSLNRPGDSLAFF
TRBV6-5	-	TRBJ1-6	14	-	TGTGCCAGCACATCAGGGAACTATAATTCACCCCTCCACTTT	CASTSGNYNSPLHF
TRBV7-8	-	TRBJ2-5	15	TRBD2	TGTGCCAGCAGCTCTTCCGGGGGGGCAGAGGAGACCCAGTACTTC	CASSSSGGAEETQYF
TRBV12-3/TRBV12-4	once	TRBJ2-5	13	TRBD2	TGTGCCAGCAGGGCCGGGGGGGCGGAGACCCAGTACTTC	CASRAGGAETQYF
TRBV5-1	-	TRBJ2-5	15	TRBD2	TGCGCCAGCAGCTCGGTAGCGGGGGGGCCTAAGACCCAGTACTTC	CASSSVAGGPKTQYF
TRBV10-3	few	TRBJ2-3	14	TRBD2	TGTGCCATCAGTGGTAGCGGGAGCACAGATACGCAGTATTTT	CAISGSGSTDTQYF
TRBV2	-	TRBJ1-2	14	-	TGTGCCAGCAGTGGTTGGGCGGGGAACTATGGCTACACCTTC	CASSGWAGNYGYTF